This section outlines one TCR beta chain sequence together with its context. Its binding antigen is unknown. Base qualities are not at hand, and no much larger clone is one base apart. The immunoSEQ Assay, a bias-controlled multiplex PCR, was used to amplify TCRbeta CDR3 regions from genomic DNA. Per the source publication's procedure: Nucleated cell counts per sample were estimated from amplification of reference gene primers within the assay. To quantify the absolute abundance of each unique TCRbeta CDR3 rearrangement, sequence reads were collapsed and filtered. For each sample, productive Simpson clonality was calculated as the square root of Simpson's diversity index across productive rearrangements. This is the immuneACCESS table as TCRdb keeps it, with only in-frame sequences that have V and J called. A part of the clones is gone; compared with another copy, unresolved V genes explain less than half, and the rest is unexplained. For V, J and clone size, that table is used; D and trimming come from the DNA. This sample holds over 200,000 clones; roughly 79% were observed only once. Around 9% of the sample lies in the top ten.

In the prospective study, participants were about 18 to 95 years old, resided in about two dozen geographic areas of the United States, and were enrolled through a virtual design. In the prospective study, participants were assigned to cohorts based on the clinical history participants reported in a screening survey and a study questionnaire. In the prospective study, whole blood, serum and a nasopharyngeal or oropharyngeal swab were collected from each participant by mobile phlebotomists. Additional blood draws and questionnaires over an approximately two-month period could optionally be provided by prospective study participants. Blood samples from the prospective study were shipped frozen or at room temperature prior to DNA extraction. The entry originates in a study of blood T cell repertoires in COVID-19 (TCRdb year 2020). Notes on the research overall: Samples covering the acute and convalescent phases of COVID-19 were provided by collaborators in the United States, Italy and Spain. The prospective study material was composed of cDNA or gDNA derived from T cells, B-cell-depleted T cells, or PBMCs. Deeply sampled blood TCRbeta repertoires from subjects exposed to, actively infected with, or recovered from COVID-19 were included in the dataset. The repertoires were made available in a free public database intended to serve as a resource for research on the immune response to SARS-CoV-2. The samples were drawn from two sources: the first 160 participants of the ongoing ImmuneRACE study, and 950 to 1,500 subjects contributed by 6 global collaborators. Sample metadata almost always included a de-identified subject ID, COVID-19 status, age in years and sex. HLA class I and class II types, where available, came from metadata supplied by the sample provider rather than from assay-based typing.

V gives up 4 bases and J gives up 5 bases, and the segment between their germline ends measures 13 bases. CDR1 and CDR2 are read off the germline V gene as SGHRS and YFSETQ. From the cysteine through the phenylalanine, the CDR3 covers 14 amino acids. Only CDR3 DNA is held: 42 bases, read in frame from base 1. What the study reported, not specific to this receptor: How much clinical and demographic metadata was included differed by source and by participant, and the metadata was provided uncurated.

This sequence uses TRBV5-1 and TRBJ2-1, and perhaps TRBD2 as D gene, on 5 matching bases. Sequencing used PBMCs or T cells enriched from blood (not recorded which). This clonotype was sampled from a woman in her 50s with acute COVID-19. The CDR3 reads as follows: CASSVVGGDNEQFF. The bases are TGCGCCAGCAGCGTTGTCGGAGGTGACAATGAGCAGTTCTTC.